This TCR beta chain was captured by sequencing in a study of cytomegalovirus exposure and HLA in healthy donors. Germline values: CDR1 SEHNR, CDR2 FQNEAQ (reference sequence). The CDR3 runs to 19 residues. J lost 0 bases, V lost 4 bases, and 12 bases had no gene match. PCR amplification relied on 60 Vbeta primers (plus 13 Jbeta primers). Some clones are missing from TCRdb's copy, which holds only in-frame ones; the method was immunoSEQ multiplex PCR. The table has hundreds of thousands of clones, more than 60% seen once; the top ten hold about 0.2%. The specimen sequenced was PBMCs. The rearrangement uses TRBV7-9 and TRBJ2-3, with TRBD2 matching 11 bases. The receptor comes from a girl aged 2 to 9 in good health and CMV-seronegative. CDR3 residues: CASSSNRELAGDSTDTQYF. CDR3 nucleotide sequence: TGTGCCAGCAGCTCAAACCGGGAACTAGCGGGGGATAGCACAGATACGCAGTATTTT.